These 30 T cell receptor beta chains came from one sample sequenced in a study of immune cell composition in non-small cell lung cancer. Clones were sequenced by immunoSEQ multiplex PCR, and TCRdb holds only the in-frame ones, with some missing. The sample consists of about 2,100 clones, roughly 87% of them appearing once. Sequenced: lung tumor tissue. Source of these receptors: a human donor with non-small cell lung cancer.

V gene TRBV9 combines with J gene TRBJ2-5; 8 nucleotides match TRBD2. V dropped 4 bases and J dropped 7; count of bases not matched to a gene: 6. Germline CDR1 is SGDLS and CDR2 is YYNGEE. The CDR3 consists of 13 residues. This chain's CDR3 is CASSLGGAGTQYF. CDR3 nucleotides: TGTGCCAGCAGCCTCGGGGGGGCCGGGACCCAGTACTTC.

The V gene is TRBV6-1, the J gene TRBJ2-3; 10 bases align to TRBD1. Trimming took 6 bases from V and 4 from J; bases not matched to a gene: 7. Per the germline V gene, CDR1 is MNHNS and CDR2 is SASEGT. The CDR3 consists of 15 residues. CDR3 amino acids: CASSVGGQGSDTQYF. DNA for the CDR3: TGTGCCAGCAGCGTGGGGGGACAGGGGTCAGATACGCAGTATTTT.

The chain joins TRBV7-9 to TRBJ2-3; tentatively, D is TRBD2 (6 bases). V lost 2 bases, J lost 6 bases, and 15 bases lay in between. CDR1 and CDR2 from the germline V gene are SEHNR and FQNEAQ (reference sequence). This CDR3 is built from 15 residues. The CDR3, as DNA: TGTGCCAGCAGCTTATGGAGGGGAGCTCGGGATACGCAGTATTTT. Its protein is CASSLWRGARDTQYF.

The chain uses TRBV11-2 and TRBJ2-7, with D perhaps matching TRBD2 (6 bases). V was cut by 5 bases and J by 4 bases, with 9 bases left in between. The CDR3 extends over 12 amino acids. CDR1 is SGHAT, CDR2 FQNNGV, per germline. This CDR3 is CASSARGYEQYF. The CDR3 DNA sequence: TGTGCCAGCAGCGCCCGGGGGTACGAGCAGTACTTC.

There are a few counts of this clone. V usage is TRBV28 and J usage is TRBJ2-7, with D perhaps matching TRBD2 (5 bases). The length of the CDR3 is 14 residues. V shed 3 bases and J shed 1 base, with 10 bases lying between them. The V gene's germline CDR1 is MDHEN and CDR2 SYDVKM. DNA of the CDR3: TGTGCCAGCAGTTTGGAGGACCTATCCTACGAGCAGTACTTC. This translates into CASSLEDLSYEQYF. Looking up the rest from reference TRBV28 and TRBJ2-7 gives the full variable domain: DVKVTQSSRYLVKRTGEKVFLECVQDMDHENMFWYRQDPGLGLRLIYFSYDVKMKEKGDIPEGYSVSREKKERFSLILESASTNQTSMYLCASSLEDLSYEQYFGPGTRLTVT.

The chain couples TRBV11-2 to TRBJ2-1; 10 nucleotides match TRBD1. Per germline, CDR1 SGHAT and CDR2 FQNNGV. The CDR3 extends over 18 amino acids. V was clipped by 4 bases and J by 0 bases; unmatched bases: 9. The CDR3, as DNA: TGTGCCAGCAGCTCCGGACAGGGGGGGGATAGCTCCTACAATGAGCAGTTCTTC. This encodes CASSSGQGGDSSYNEQFF.

The sample holds one count of this clone. The V gene is TRBV7-2, the J gene TRBJ2-7, with D perhaps TRBD1 (6 bases). The CDR3 covers 15 residues. Trimming removed 2 bases at V and 1 base at J, with 12 bases between. CDR1 is SGHTA and CDR2 is FQGNSA in the germline V gene. This chain's CDR3 is CASSLSLDSSYEQYF. The CDR3 DNA follows: TGTGCCAGCAGCTTAAGTTTGGACAGTTCCTACGAGCAGTACTTC.

The V and J genes are TRBV6-5 and TRBJ2-1, with 10 bases lining up with TRBD1. With V trimmed by 0 bases and J by 9 bases, 8 bases remained unmatched. The germline V gene has CDR1 MNHEY and CDR2 SVGAGI. This CDR3 spans 16 amino acids. CDR3: CASSYSTGQGSSEQFF. The CDR3 DNA follows: TGTGCCAGCAGTTACTCGACGGGACAGGGGTCTAGTGAGCAGTTCTTC.

The genes are TRBV29-1 and TRBJ2-3; 11 nucleotides align to TRBD2. CDR3 length: 13 residues. Unmatched junction bases numbered 5, after V lost 7 bases and J lost 5 bases. Germline CDR1 reads SQVTM; CDR2 reads ANQGSEA. The CDR3 here is CSATSGGGDTQYF. DNA of the CDR3: TGCAGCGCCACTAGCGGGGGCGGAGATACGCAGTATTTT.

This rearrangement joins TRBV4-2 to TRBJ2-1, with TRBD1 matching over 10 bases. CDR1 is LGHNA, CDR2 YNFKEQ, per germline. With 0 bases clipped from V and 6 bases from J, the junction kept 5 bases outside the gene matches. There are 16 residues in the CDR3. The CDR3 protein is CASSQDPGTGANEQFF. The CDR3 DNA sequence: TGTGCCAGCAGCCAAGATCCGGGGACAGGGGCCAATGAGCAGTTCTTC.

The rearrangement links TRBV28 to TRBJ1-6; 8 bases match TRBD1. The CDR3 totals 11 residues. Per the germline V gene, CDR1 is MDHEN and CDR2 is SYDVKM. V trimming: 7 bases; J trimming: 14 bases; junction bases outside the gene matches: 4. Written as DNA, the CDR3 is TGTGCCAGCACCACAGGGGGATCCCTCCACTTT. It is translated as CASTTGGSLHF.

The chain couples TRBV28 to TRBJ1-1; 10 bases are shared with TRBD1. Germline V gives CDR1 MDHEN, CDR2 SYDVKM. Trimming took 8 bases from V and 4 from J; bases not matched to a gene: 4. The CDR3 is 13 residues long. The CDR3 loop is CASSRQGATEAFF. CDR3 in DNA: TGTGCCAGCTCCCGACAGGGGGCCACTGAAGCTTTCTTT.

As for this clone: One junction end does not reproduce the germline sequence, and a read error may be involved. This sequence joins TRBV7-7 and TRBJ2-2, with 8 bases fitting TRBD2. The germline V gene has CDR1 SSHAT and CDR2 FNYEAQ (reference sequence). The CDR3 spans 16 residues. The CDR3 DNA reads TGTGCTAGCAGGATCATGGGGCGGGAGGACGCCGGGGAGCTGTTTTTT. Residues: CASRIMGREDAGELFF.

A single count supports this clone. V usage is TRBV7-8 and J usage is TRBJ2-4; no firm D call. V lost 1 base to trimming and J lost 9 bases, with 4 bases between them. From germline, CDR1 is SGHVS and CDR2 FQNEAQ. This CDR3 comprises 11 residues. As DNA, the CDR3 is TGTGCCAGCAGCTTAGGTAGCATTCAGTACTTC. This translates into CASSLGSIQYF. Drawing the rest from reference TRBV7-8 and TRBJ2-4, the complete variable domain is GAGVSQSPRYKVAKRGQDVALRCDPISGHVSLFWYQQALGQGPEFLTYFQNEAQLDKSGLPSDRFFAERPEGSVSTLKIQRTQQEDSAVYLCASSLGSIQYFGAGTRLSVL.

The chain has TRBV9 and TRBJ2-2; D is perhaps TRBD1 (6 bases). CDR1 and CDR2 (germline): SGDLS, YYNGEE. The CDR3 loop spans 15 amino acids. Trimming took off 0 bases at V and 4 bases at J, with 10 bases between the two ends. CDR3 in DNA: TGTGCCAGCAGCGTAGCAGGGGCTGGCACCGGGGAGCTGTTTTTT. Translating gives CASSVAGAGTGELFF.

About this clone itself: The same CDR3 can be traced to other DNA sequences in this sample. The chain uses TRBV4-1 and TRBJ1-5; D is unclear. The germline gives CDR1 MGHRA, CDR2 YSYEKL. V was pared by 1 base and J by 1 base, with 8 bases between. The CDR3 loop spans 15 amino acids. The CDR3 coding sequence is TGCGCCAGCAGCCAAGTCCCGGGGAGCAATCAGCCCCAGCATTTT. Translated, it gives CASSQVPGSNQPQHF.

V usage is TRBV6-1 and J usage is TRBJ2-7; TRBD1 might be the D (5 bases). The V end was cut by 5 bases, the J end by 5 bases, with 13 bases between. CDR1 MNHNS and CDR2 SASEGT come from the germline V gene. This CDR3 spans 13 amino acids. This CDR3 reads CASSKGHSHEQYF. The CDR3 nucleotides are TGTGCCAGCAGTAAAGGACATTCCCACGAGCAGTACTTC.

The V call is TRBV15, the J call TRBJ2-2; the D gene is possibly TRBD1 (5 bases). The ends were cut back, 3 bases at V and 7 bases at J, with 18 bases in the middle. This CDR3 comprises 16 residues. The germline CDR1 and CDR2 sequences are LNHNV and YYDKDF (reference sequence). The DNA of the CDR3 is TGTGCCACCAGCAGTCCTCAGCCAGGGTTGGGCGGGGAGCTGTTTTTT. Its translation: CATSSPQPGLGGELFF.

This rearrangement joins TRBV2 to TRBJ2-2, with a possible D match to TRBD1 (5 bases). The CDR3 covers 14 residues. Trimming stripped 1 base from V and 5 bases from J, with 8 bases between. The germline V gene has CDR1 SNHLY and CDR2 FYNNEI. The CDR3 spells CASSEVRGTGELFF. The CDR3 DNA sequence: TGTGCCAGCAGTGAAGTAAGGGGAACCGGGGAGCTGTTTTTT.

The sample holds one count of this clone. The chain has TRBV15 and TRBJ2-1; D unclear. The CDR3 has 15 amino acids. CDR1 LNHNV and CDR2 YYDKDF come from the germline V gene (reference sequence). The germline V and J ends were trimmed by 0 bases and 2 bases, with 8 bases remaining between them. The DNA for the CDR3 is TGTGCCACCAGCAGAGACTGGCAAACCTACAATGAGCAGTTCTTC. Its translation is CATSRDWQTYNEQFF.

CDR3 sequence: CASSVAVGELFF. CDR3 bases: TGTGCCAGCAGTGTGGCTGTGGGGGAGCTGTTTTTT. The chain is built from TRBV2 and TRBJ2-2; D remains ambiguous. This CDR3 comprises 12 residues. CDR1 and CDR2 (germline): SNHLY, FYNNEI. V lost 4 bases and J 8 bases, leaving 8 bases between the germline ends.

This chain joins TRBV5-6 and TRBJ1-1, with 11 bases that match TRBD1. Per germline, CDR1 SGHDT and CDR2 YYEEEE. V lost 1 base to trimming and J lost 11 bases; unmatched junction nucleotides: 10. The CDR3 is 15 amino acids. The CDR3 loop reads CASSLNRDRGLMAFF. CDR3 in DNA: TGTGCCAGCAGCTTGAACCGGGACAGGGGGTTAATGGCTTTCTTT.

The chain employs TRBV4-3 and TRBJ2-2, with a weak D call TRBD2 (6 bases). Germline V gives CDR1 LGHNA, CDR2 YSLEER. V gave up 4 bases and J gave up 1 base, with 13 bases separating them. The CDR3 spans 16 residues. CDR3 sequence (DNA): TGCGCCAGCAGCCGATCTTGGCGGGGGAACACCGGGGAGCTGTTTTTT. This codes for CASSRSWRGNTGELFF.

A single count supports this clone. The chain recombines TRBV5-1 with TRBJ1-1, with a weak D call TRBD1 (5 bases). With 4 bases removed from V and 6 bases from J, the gap between germline ends came to 25 bases. The CDR3 runs to 17 residues. Germline CDR1 and CDR2: SGHRS and YFSETQ. DNA of the CDR3: TGCGCCAGCAGCGTGGACCGTGGGCCGTCAGGGATATCTGAAGCTTTCTTT. Encoded protein: CASSVDRGPSGISEAFF.

This clone has a single count. This chain uses TRBV9 with TRBJ2-1; TRBD1 matches at 9 bases. The CDR3 length is 15 residues. The V gene end was trimmed by 3 bases and the J gene end by 7 bases; junction bases not matched to a gene: 8. The germline V gene encodes CDR1 SGDLS and CDR2 YYNGEE. CDR3 DNA: TGTGCCAGCAGCGCCCGACAGGGGGTTGGGAATGAGCAGTTCTTC. It translates to CASSARQGVGNEQFF.

This chain connects TRBV7-2 to TRBJ1-3; D is ambiguous. The CDR3 has 12 residues. Germline loops: CDR1 SGHTA, CDR2 FQGNSA. Deletions cut 5 bases from V and 4 bases from J, with 6 bases between. The CDR3 protein is CASSPQGNTIYF. CDR3 nucleotides: TGTGCCAGCAGCCCCCAGGGAAACACCATATATTTT.

V and J are TRBV6-1 and TRBJ1-5; D is unresolved. Per the germline V gene, CDR1 is MNHNS and CDR2 is SASEGT. CDR3 length: 14 residues. Trimming cost V 2 bases and J 1 base, with 6 bases left between them. The CDR3 DNA follows: TGTGCCAGCAGTGAACCGGAGAGCAATCAGCCCCAGCATTTT. Translated: CASSEPESNQPQHF.

This clone was detected only a few times. The J gene is TRBJ1-4, the V gene TRBV4-1; the D gene is possibly TRBD1 (6 bases). V lost 6 bases and J 0 bases, leaving 20 bases between the germline ends. Germline V gives CDR1 MGHRA, CDR2 YSYEKL. The CDR3 runs 18 residues. The CDR3 region has the DNA TGCGCCAGCAGAATAAACAGGGAACTTATCGCAACTAATGAAAAACTGTTTTTT. It yields the protein CASRINRELIATNEKLFF.

This chain connects TRBV28 to TRBJ1-2; 7 nucleotides align to TRBD1. Germline values: CDR1 MDHEN, CDR2 SYDVKM. The CDR3 consists of 15 residues. Trimming at V came to 3 bases and at J to 3 bases, leaving 7 bases not matched to a gene. The CDR3 sequence is CASSFARGEHYGYTF. The DNA of the CDR3 is TGTGCCAGCAGTTTTGCCAGGGGGGAGCACTATGGCTACACCTTC.

The V and J genes are TRBV2 and TRBJ2-1; 9 bases map to TRBD2. V gave up 4 bases and J gave up 6 bases; unmatched junction bases: 7. There are 15 residues in the CDR3. Germline V gene data show CDR1 as SNHLY and CDR2 as FYNNEI. CDR3 DNA sequence: TGTGCCAGCAGTGTTCGTAGCGGGAGTCGCAATGAGCAGTTCTTC. It is translated as CASSVRSGSRNEQFF. The full variable domain, its missing parts supplied by reference TRBV2 and TRBJ2-1, is EPEVTQTPSHQVTQMGQEVILRCVPISNHLYFYWYRQILGQKVEFLVSFYNNEISEKSEIFDDQFSVERPDGSNFTLKIRSTKLEDSAMYFCASSVRSGSRNEQFFGPGTRLTVL.